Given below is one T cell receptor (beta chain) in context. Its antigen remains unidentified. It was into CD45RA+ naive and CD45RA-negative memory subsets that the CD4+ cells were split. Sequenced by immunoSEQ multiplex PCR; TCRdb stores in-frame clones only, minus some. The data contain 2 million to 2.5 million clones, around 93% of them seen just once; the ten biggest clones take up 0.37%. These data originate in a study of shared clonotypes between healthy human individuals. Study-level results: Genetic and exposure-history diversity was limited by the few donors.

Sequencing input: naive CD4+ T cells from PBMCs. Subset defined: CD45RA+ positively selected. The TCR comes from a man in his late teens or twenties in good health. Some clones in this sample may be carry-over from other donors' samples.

This chain's CDR3 is CASSQVAGSNEQFF. The CDR3 DNA sequence: TGTGCCAGCAGCCAAGTGGCAGGCTCCAATGAGCAGTTCTTC. The V gene is TRBV14, the J gene TRBJ2-1; D remains unclear. V was clipped by 1 base and J by 6 bases, with 10 bases between them. Germline lookup yields CDR1 SGHDN and CDR2 FVKESK. The CDR3 runs to 14 residues.